This is a list of T cell receptor beta chains from one sample in a study of tumor-infiltrating lymphocytes in primary liver carcinoma. TCRdb reprocessed the multiplex PCR reads with MiXCR, giving one entry per CDR3 protein. The repertoire holds some 120,000 distinct CDR3 sequences, with 50% to 80% as singletons. Sequenced: liver tumor tissue from sampling region 3. These receptors came from a woman in her sixties with primary liver carcinoma and hepatitis B virus infection. The CDR3 runs from the conserved cysteine through the conserved F or W. The D gene is left open where the match is weak. Clone size is given for some rows only: seen once, a few or many times, or a class if the clone is expanded.

.,TRBJ2-7,.,TRBV10-1,TGCCCCATCAGTGAAGACCGTTCCTACGAGCTGTACTTC,CPISEDRSYELYF
.,TRBJ1-1,.,TRBV29-1,TGCAGCGTTGATGAGATGGAAGCTTTCTTT,CSVDEMEAFF
.,TRBJ1-1,.,TRBV11-3,TGTGCCAACAGCTTAATGGCAAACATTGAAGCTTTCTTT,CANSLMANIEAFF
.,TRBJ2-2,many,TRBV14,TGTGCCAGCAGCCAATATGGCAGGGGAAAAGCCGGGGAGCTGTTTTTT,CASSQYGRGKAGELFF
TRBD1,TRBJ2-3,.,TRBV11-2,TGTGCCAGCAGCCCCCTGACAGGGAGCACAGATGCGCAGTATTTT,CASSPLTGSTDAQYF
.,TRBJ1-2,once,TRBV4-1,TGCGCCAGCAGCCAAGCAGAGGGATCCTATGGCTACATCTTC,CASSQAEGSYGYIF
TRBD1,TRBJ1-2,.,TRBV28,TGTGCCAGCAGTCGGACAGGGGGCGAGAACTATGGCTACACCTTC,CASSRTGGENYGYTF
TRBD2,TRBJ2-5,many,TRBV20-1,TGCAGTGCTAGGATAGCGGGCTCACAAGAGACCCAGTACTTC,CSARIAGSQETQYF
.,TRBJ2-5,many,TRBV12-3/TRBV12-4,TGTGCCAGCAAGGCCCCCAGGGAAGAAGAGACCCAGTACTTC,CASKAPREEETQYF
.,TRBJ2-1,.,TRBV11-1,TGTACCAGCAGCCTGACGCCCGGGACTTACTACGATGAGCAGTTCTTC,CTSSLTPGTYYDEQFF
.,TRBJ2-7,.,TRBV11-2,TGTGCCAGCAACTTAGATTGGGTCAGTTTAACGGGTCCCTACGAGCAGTACTTC,CASNLDWVSLTGPYEQYF
TRBD2,TRBJ2-3,.,TRBV11-1,TGTGTCAGCAGCTTATGGCAACGTGCGGGAGGGTCTCACTTT,CVSSLWQRAGGSHF
.,TRBJ2-3,.,TRBV6-5,TGTGCCAGCGCTAGGACTTCAAGCACGGATACGCAGTATTTT,CASARTSSTDTQYF
.,TRBJ2-2,many,TRBV6-1,TGTGCCAGCCGGGACGGCCCGGACACCGGGGAGCTGTTTTTT,CASRDGPDTGELFF
.,TRBJ2-7,.,TRBV4-2,TGTGCCAACAGCCAAGATCCGTGGTCGATCTACGAGCAGTACTTC,CANSQDPWSIYEQYF
TRBD2,TRBJ2-1,once,TRBV11-2,TGTGCCAGCAACTTAGATCCGGGGCTAGCGGGACAGCTTTTC,CASNLDPGLAGQLF
.,TRBJ2-3,medium-sized,TRBV11-2,TGTGCCAGCAGCTTAGGCCCTGGGGCGCCGGATACGCAGTATTTT,CASSLGPGAPDTQYF
.,TRBJ1-6,.,TRBV7-2,TGTGCCAGCAGCTTATTTCTCCCCGATAATTCACCCCTCCACTTT,CASSLFLPDNSPLHF
.,TRBJ2-3,.,TRBV11-1,TGTGTCAGCAGCTTAAGGCGACGTGCTGGAGAGTCTCACTTT,CVSSLRRRAGESHF
.,TRBJ2-6,few,TRBV18,TGTGCCAGCTCACCGCAGAGAATGAGGACTGGGGCCAACGTCCTGACTTTC,CASSPQRMRTGANVLTF
TRBD1,TRBJ1-5,.,TRBV11-2,TGTGCCAGCAGGTTAGACAGGGGGGCCCAGCCCCATCATTTT,CASRLDRGAQPHHF
.,TRBJ1-6,many,TRBV5-1,TGCGCCAGCAGCACACGGACAGTCCAAGGAGATTGGAAGTACTCACCCCTCCACTTT,CASSTRTVQGDWKYSPLHF
.,TRBJ2-1,.,TRBV5-1,TGCGCCAGCAGCTTGGATTCCCTAAACAATGAGCGGCTCTTC,CASSLDSLNNERLF
.,TRBJ2-3,.,TRBV29-1,TGCAACGTTGACGGTGAAGCAGATACACAGTATTTT,CNVDGEADTQYF
.,TRBJ2-6,.,TRBV30,TGTGCCTGGAGATTTGCCTCTAGGGCCAACGTCCAGACTTTC,CAWRFASRANVQTF
.,TRBJ2-1,.,TRBV6-1,TGTGCCAGCAGTGGGACCCTTCTTGGGATCTCCTACGATGAGCAGTTCTTC,CASSGTLLGISYDEQFF
TRBD1,TRBJ1-2,.,TRBV11-2,TGTGTCAGCAGCCCCGGGACAGGGTGCGAAGGCTACACCTTC,CVSSPGTGCEGYTF
.,TRBJ2-7,few,TRBV29-1,TGCAGCGCGACGGGACTCAAGGGCTCCTACGAGCAGTACTTC,CSATGLKGSYEQYF
.,TRBJ1-1,.,TRBV12-3/TRBV12-4,TGTGTCAGCACCTCGGACAGTCCGAACACCGAAGCTTTCTTT,CVSTSDSPNTEAFF
.,TRBJ2-6,many,TRBV5-6,TGTGCCGGACAAAGGGTTGGTGGGGCCAACGTCCTGACTTTC,CAGQRVGGANVLTF
TRBD1,TRBJ2-7,.,TRBV30,TGTGTCTGTATTTCCCGGGACAGGGGCTACGAGCAGTACTTC,CVCISRDRGYEQYF
TRBD1,TRBJ1-2,.,TRBV28,TGTGCCAGCAGATCGGGACACCAAGGGGGCTACACCTTT,CASRSGHQGGYTF
.,TRBJ1-3,.,TRBV11-2,TGTGCCAGCAGCTCAGACGGCTACTCTGGAAACACCATGTATTTT,CASSSDGYSGNTMYF
TRBD1,TRBJ2-1,many,TRBV6-1,TGTGCCAGCAGAGGGGGCGAGAGCTCCTACAATGAGCAGTTCTTC,CASRGGESSYNEQFF
.,TRBJ2-2,.,TRBV5-1,TGCGCCAGCAGCCCTGGACTTAACGTTAACACCGGGGAGCTGTTTTTT,CASSPGLNVNTGELFF
.,TRBJ1-2,few,TRBV2,TGTGCCAGCAGTGTTCGGGACTTGGGAGGCTACACCTTC,CASSVRDLGGYTF
TRBD1,TRBJ1-5,.,TRBV28,TGTGCCAGCAGTCAAGGGACAGGGACCCGCAATCAGCCCCAGCATTTT,CASSQGTGTRNQPQHF
.,TRBJ1-2,many,TRBV7-8,TGTGCCAGCAGCCCTGAGGGTGGGGCCACTAACTATGGCTACACCTTC,CASSPEGGATNYGYTF
.,TRBJ2-2,.,TRBV6-5,TGTGCCAGCAGTCTCTGCGGGAAGCTGTTTTTT,CASSLCGKLFF
.,TRBJ2-3,.,TRBV11-2,TGTGCCAGCAGCCTGGGGATGGAGGTGGATAGGGATACGCAGTATTTT,CASSLGMEVDRDTQYF